Below, 7 T cell receptor beta chains from the same sample are listed, as sequenced in a study of shared clonotypes between healthy human individuals. Produced via immunoSEQ multiplex PCR; TCRdb's table is partial and in-frame only. Among 2 million to 2.5 million clones listed, approximately 93% were seen once. Sequenced: naive CD4+ T cells from PBMCs. The subset here: CD45RA+ positively selected. Receptors were obtained from a young man in good health. Some clones in this sample may be carry-over from other donors' samples.

The V call is TRBV7-3, the J call TRBJ2-7, with 11 positions matching TRBD2. V dropped 5 bases and J dropped 0; count of bases not matched to a gene: 3. Germline CDR1 is SGHTA and CDR2 is FQGTGA. This CDR3 region has 15 residues. CDR3 sequence reads: CASSLTSGTSYEQYF. CDR3 coding DNA: TGTGCCAGCAGCCTGACTAGCGGGACCTCCTACGAGCAGTACTTC.

Note on this clone: Different DNA sequences within this sample yield the same CDR3. The chain joins TRBV9 to TRBJ2-7, with 10 bases that match TRBD2. The CDR3 is 15 amino acids. Per germline, CDR1 SGDLS and CDR2 YYNGEE. The V gene end was trimmed by 0 bases and the J gene end by 1 base; junction bases not matched to a gene: 1. The CDR3 here is CASSVGTSGSYEQYF. CDR3 nucleotide sequence: TGTGCCAGCAGCGTAGGGACTAGCGGTTCCTACGAGCAGTACTTC.

The chain recombines TRBV28 with TRBJ1-3; D perhaps matches TRBD1 (6 bases). Trimming took 10 bases from V and 5 from J, leaving 9 bases between them. Germline V CDR1 and CDR2: MDHEN, SYDVKM. This CDR3 has 11 residues. The CDR3 is CAIQGRNTIYF. CDR3 DNA: TGTGCCATACAGGGCCGAAACACCATATATTTT.

The J gene is TRBJ2-2, the V gene TRBV5-1, with D possibly matching TRBD1 (6 bases). Trimming stripped 4 bases from V and 6 bases from J, with 16 bases between. This CDR3 comprises 15 residues. The V gene's germline CDR1 is SGHRS and CDR2 YFSETQ. The CDR3 protein is CASSETTGTAGELFF. CDR3 nucleotides: TGCGCCAGCAGCGAGACTACAGGGACGGCCGGGGAGCTGTTTTTT.

This clone was seen only once. The chain couples TRBV15 to TRBJ2-7, with a tentative D call TRBD1 (6 bases). The germline CDR1 and CDR2 sequences are LNHNV and YYDKDF (reference sequence). The CDR3 is 16 amino acids. Trimming pared 5 bases from V and 2 bases from J, leaving 19 bases between. This CDR3 is CATSRYRDIRTYEQYF. In DNA form, the CDR3 reads TGTGCCACCAGCCGGTACCGGGACATAAGAACCTACGAGCAGTACTTC.

The chain employs TRBV15 and TRBJ2-3, with TRBD2 matching 13 bases. CDR3 length: 16 amino acids. Germline CDR1 LNHNV, CDR2 YYDKDF (reference sequence). After removal of 5 bases from V and 6 bases from J, the junction contained 8 bases not matched to a gene. CDR3 in DNA: TGTGCCACCAGCCCGCGACTAGCGGGAGGCGGGGATACGCAGTATTTT. Amino acids: CATSPRLAGGGDTQYF. The whole variable domain, remainder taken from reference TRBV15 and TRBJ2-3, is DAMVIQNPRYQVTQFGKPVTLSCSQTLNHNVMYWYQQKSSQAPKLLFHYYDKDFNNEADTPDNFQSRRPNTSFCFLDIRSPGLGDTAMYLCATSPRLAGGGDTQYFGPGTRLTVL.

A word on this clone: Different DNA sequences within this sample yield the same CDR3. V gene TRBV9 combines with J gene TRBJ1-2, with D unclear. V shed 0 bases and J shed 2 bases, with 5 bases lying between them. Germline CDR1 reads SGDLS; CDR2 reads YYNGEE. This CDR3 contains 13 residues. CDR3 in amino acids: CASSVGGNYGYTF. The CDR3 nucleotides are TGTGCCAGCAGCGTAGGAGGGAACTATGGCTACACCTTC. Complete variable domain (other parts from reference TRBV9 and TRBJ1-2): DSGVTQTPKHLITATGQRVTLRCSPRSGDLSVYWYQQSLDQGLQFLIQYYNGEERAKGNILERFSAQQFPDLHSELNLSSLELGDSALYFCASSVGGNYGYTFGSGTRLTVV.